The 3 T cell receptor beta chains given below trace back to one sample, sequenced in a study of CD8+ T cells in alopecia areata. Reverse transcription of extracted RNA yielded cDNA, which provided the sequencing template. TCRdb keeps only in-frame clones here, not all; method: immunoSEQ multiplex PCR. This sample carries roughly 180,000 clones, about 63% of them seen once, and the ten largest clones take under 2%. The material sequenced was CD4+ T cells sorted from blood, taken at week 0. Every receptor here comes from a human donor with alopecia areata.

This clone was seen only once. The chain employs TRBV9 and TRBJ1-6; tentative D call: TRBD1 (5 bases). Trimming took off 0 bases at V and 8 bases at J, with 6 bases between the two ends. Germline loops: CDR1 SGDLS, CDR2 YYNGEE. This CDR3 spans 13 amino acids. DNA of the CDR3: TGTGCCAGCAGCGTAGGGGACCATTCACCCCTCCACTTT. Translated: CASSVGDHSPLHF.

This clone was counted a single time. The V call is TRBV2, the J call TRBJ2-3; 9 bases align to TRBD2. Trimming cost V 4 bases and J 5 bases; bases outside gene matches: 16. The CDR3 totals 18 residues. Germline V gene lookup returns CDR1 SNHLY and CDR2 FYNNEI. The CDR3 reads CASSGPQIAGGPGDTQYF. The CDR3 bases are TGTGCCAGCAGTGGACCCCAGATTGCGGGGGGGCCGGGAGATACGCAGTATTTT.

This rearrangement joins TRBV7-3 to TRBJ1-2; D not certain. CDR3 length: 15 amino acids. Germline CDR1 is SGHTA and CDR2 is FQGTGA. V was shortened by 5 bases and J by 7 bases, with 20 bases between the two germline ends. The CDR3 spells CASSPPTTLESGYTF. CDR3 bases: TGTGCCAGCAGCCCCCCGACCACCCTGGAAAGTGGCTACACCTTC.